This TCR beta chain comes out of a study of blood T cell repertoires in COVID-19. Original handling: Reference gene primer amplification gave estimated nucleated cell counts. TCRdb's copy holds only in-frame clones and misses some; the assay was immunoSEQ multiplex PCR. V, J and clone size are those of that table, while D and trimming were read from the DNA. The sample yields 45,000 to 65,000 clones, over 80% seen once. Germline CDR1 is SGHDT and CDR2 is YYEEEE. V was clipped by 4 bases and J by 5 bases, with 6 bases between them. CDR3 size: 11 residues. Followed longitudinally, the Seattle patients had been enrolled during active infection.

The clonotype was recovered from a young man with COVID-19, enrolled during active disease. This rearrangement joins TRBV5-6 to TRBJ2-5; D is ambiguous. The sequenced sample was peripheral blood. This CDR3 reads CASSVGETQYF. CDR3 in DNA: TGTGCCAGCAGCGTCGGGGAGACCCAGTACTTC.